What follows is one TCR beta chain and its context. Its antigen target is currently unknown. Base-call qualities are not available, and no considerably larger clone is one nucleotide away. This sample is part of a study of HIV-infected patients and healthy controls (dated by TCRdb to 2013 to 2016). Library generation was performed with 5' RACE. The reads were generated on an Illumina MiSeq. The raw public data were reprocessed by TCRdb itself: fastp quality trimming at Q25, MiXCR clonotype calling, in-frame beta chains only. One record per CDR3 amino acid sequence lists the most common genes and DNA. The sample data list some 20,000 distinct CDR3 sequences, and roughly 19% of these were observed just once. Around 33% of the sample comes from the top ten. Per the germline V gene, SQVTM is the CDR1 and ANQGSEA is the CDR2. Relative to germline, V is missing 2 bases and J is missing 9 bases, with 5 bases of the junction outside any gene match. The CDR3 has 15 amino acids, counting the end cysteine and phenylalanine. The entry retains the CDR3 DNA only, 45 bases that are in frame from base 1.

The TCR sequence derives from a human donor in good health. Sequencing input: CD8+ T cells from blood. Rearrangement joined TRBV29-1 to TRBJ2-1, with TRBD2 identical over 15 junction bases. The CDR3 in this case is CSVESWTSGRGEQFF. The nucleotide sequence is TGCAGCGTTGAAAGCTGGACTAGCGGGAGGGGTGAGCAGTTCTTC.